This paragraph reports one T cell receptor (beta chain). The antigen is not known. The sample is drawn from a study of response to subunit inactivated influenza vaccine. Findings and caveats of the study: Few new T cells, the authors suggested, are recruited by each seasonal influenza vaccination.

One entry per CDR3 protein, called by TCRdb with MiXCR from the RT-PCR reads. The sample holds 550,000 to 800,000 distinct CDR3 sequences, 15% to 18% seen once. The V and J ends lost 6 bases and 9 bases respectively, with 12 bases between them. CDR3 length: 12 amino acids. Germline CDR1 SEHNR, CDR2 FQNEAQ (reference sequence). The chain couples TRBV7-9 to TRBJ2-1; no definite D call. The sequence was collected from a man aged 45-65 years who received an inactivated influenza vaccine. The specimen was PBMCs from blood, collected 12 days after vaccination. The CDR3 DNA reads TGTGCCAGCAGGGCGACTCGGAGTGAGCAGTTCTTC. Encoded protein: CASRATRSEQFF. Based on the CDR3 plus reference TRBV7-9 and TRBJ2-1, the full variable domain is DTGVSQNPRHKITKRGQNVTFRCDPISEHNRLYWYRQTLGQGPEFLTYFQNEAQLEKSRLLSDRFSAERPKGSFSTLEIQRTEQGDSAMYLCASRATRSEQFFGPGTRLTVL.